This T cell receptor beta chain was documented in a study of cytomegalovirus exposure and HLA in healthy donors (dated by TCRdb to the late 2010s). For the wider study: According to a later analysis, one platform produced both the 120 validation repertoires and the 620 or so repertoires of the first cohort. The study was designed to test whether signatures of past pathogen exposure could be identified by cataloging public T cell receptors. A separate validation cohort of over a hundred different subjects was used in addition to the approximately 640-subject first cohort. High-throughput TCR immunosequencing, statistical association of individual TCRs with disease status, and machine learning were combined to predict cytomegalovirus infection status. Results and caveats for the whole study, not just this receptor: A total of 150 to 200 TCR beta chains were listed by the study as associated with cytomegalovirus. Subsequent analysis determined that TCRs grouped into clusters in the first cohort also showed a tendency toward co-occurrence across the roughly 120 validation repertoires, and 94% of cluster scores exceeded 0. The authors suggested that the approach could potentially be extended to other disease states and immunological phenotypes. In vitro tests confirmed that a few of the cytomegalovirus-associated TCR beta chains recognize cytomegalovirus antigens. Most TCR sequences were seen in very few donors, while some public TCRs were found in many individuals. The classifier was reported to diagnose cytomegalovirus status with high specificity and sensitivity in both the original and validation cohorts. A later analysis lacked HLA typing for the validation cohort, so it scored co-occurrence in that cohort across all 110 or so repertoires.

Note on this clone: This clone's antigen is unknown. Per-base quality was not reported, and no clone a single base away is much larger than it.

The CDR3 measures 16 amino acids from cysteine to phenylalanine. The only DNA kept is the CDR3, 48 bases in frame from the first base. V is clipped by 2 bases and J by 0 bases, and the sequence between their germline boundaries is 14 bases long. Taken from the germline V gene, the CDR1 and CDR2 loops are MNHEY and SVGAGI. Library prep was done by the immunoSEQ multiplex PCR assay. Regarding the original processing steps: To diagnose cytomegalovirus status from the catalog of TCR beta chain sequences, a statistical classification framework was built. What TCRdb holds here is the immuneACCESS table cut down to in-frame rearrangements. Part of the clones is not present; checked against another copy, under half of the missing clones reflect an unresolved V gene, and the others are unexplained. That table furnishes V, J and clone size, whereas the DNA furnished D and trimming. This sample comprises about 150,000 clones, roughly 90% of them detected only once. Together, the top ten hold 4.5% of the sample.

The donors were included in the validation cohort of over a hundred subjects, a group kept apart from the roughly 690-subject first cohort. This receptor was identified in a young man in good health and CMV-seropositive. The sequencing sample was made of PBMCs. The chain joins TRBV6-5 to TRBJ2-7; TRBD1 is perhaps the D gene, given 6 matching bases. The CDR3 region: CASSYDVQGASYEQYF. The nucleotide sequence reads as follows: TGTGCCAGCAGTTACGATGTACAGGGAGCCTCCTACGAGCAGTACTTC.